This T cell receptor beta chain was recorded in a study of T cell responses to AZD1222 COVID-19 vaccine. Data came from immunoSEQ multiplex PCR; TCRdb stores just in-frame clones and leaves some out. This sample has 150,000 to 200,000 clones, with about 87% found just once. Study conclusions and caveats: The sample set comprised mostly white British donors with more females, and clonal diversity was possibly underestimated. Vaccine-associated CD4 TCRs spanned spike, dominant at 160-218 and 743-854.

In germline, CDR1 is GTSNPN, CDR2 SVGIG (reference sequence). The CDR3 is 14 residues long. Unmatched junction bases numbered 11, after V lost 4 bases and J lost 9 bases. A word on this clone: Its antigen is unidentified.

V is TRBV30 and J is TRBJ2-1; 8 bases fit TRBD1. The source material was peripheral blood, sampled on day 0 of AZD1222 vaccination. The origin of this receptor is an adult in good health. The CDR3 DNA reads TGTGCCTGGACCGACAGGGGATTGGCCATTGAGCAGTTCTTC. Encoded protein: CAWTDRGLAIEQFF.